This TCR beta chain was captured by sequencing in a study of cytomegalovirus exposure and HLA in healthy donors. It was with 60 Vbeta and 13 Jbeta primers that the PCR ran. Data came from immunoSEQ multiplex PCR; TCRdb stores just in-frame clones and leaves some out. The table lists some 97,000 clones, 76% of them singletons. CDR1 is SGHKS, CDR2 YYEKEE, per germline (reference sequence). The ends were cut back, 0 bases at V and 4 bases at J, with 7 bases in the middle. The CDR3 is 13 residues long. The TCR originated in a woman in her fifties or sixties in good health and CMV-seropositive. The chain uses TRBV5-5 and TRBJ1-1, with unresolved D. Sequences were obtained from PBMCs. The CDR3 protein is CASSLEGSTEAFF. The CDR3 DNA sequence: TGTGCCAGCAGCTTGGAAGGGAGCACTGAAGCTTTCTTT.